Below are 20 T cell receptor beta chains sequenced from a single sample in a study of neurological immune-mediated disorders (dated by TCRdb to 2018 to 2020). Libraries were built with 5' RACE. Instrument on record: Illumina HiSeq 2500. The public reads were reprocessed in TCRdb via fastp at Q25 and MiXCR, keeping in-frame beta chains. Every distinct CDR3 protein forms one entry, paired with its most common genes and DNA. This sample comprises tens of thousands of distinct CDR3 sequences, 9% to 12% of them detected only once. About 1.8% of the sample rests with the top ten. The specimen sequenced was PBMCs. These receptors were collected from a middle-aged man in good health.

The chain is built from TRBV19 and TRBJ2-1; D is undetermined. Trimming left V 4 bases short and J 0 bases short, with 10 bases between. Germline CDR1 LNHDA, CDR2 SQIVND (reference sequence). The CDR3 has 15 amino acids. Here the CDR3 DNA reads TGTGCCAGTAGTAGCTATGCTAGCTCCTACAATGAGCAGTTCTTC. This codes for CASSSYASSYNEQFF. The entire variable domain, with the rest obtained from reference TRBV19 and TRBJ2-1, is as follows: DGGITQSPKYLFRKEGQNVTLSCEQNLNHDAMYWYRQDPGQGLRLIYYSQIVNDFQKGDIAEGYSVSREKKESFPLTVTSAQKNPTAFYLCASSSYASSYNEQFFGPGTRLTVL.

This clonotype showed up just a few times. The chain combines TRBV5-1 with TRBJ2-7, with D hard to call. In germline, CDR1 is SGHRS, CDR2 YFSETQ. The length of the CDR3 is 13 residues. With 0 bases removed from V and 3 bases from J, the gap between germline ends came to 7 bases. For the CDR3, the DNA is TGCGCCAGCAGCTTGGACTTTAACTACGAGCAGTACTTC. Translating gives CASSLDFNYEQYF.

At least ten counts were recorded for this clonotype. V is TRBV7-9 and J is TRBJ2-1, with D possibly matching TRBD2 (6 bases). This CDR3 comprises 18 residues. Looked up from germline, CDR1 is SEHNR and CDR2 is FQNEAQ (reference sequence). Trimming cost V 0 bases and J 1 base, with 16 bases left between them. CDR3 bases: TGTGCCAGCAGCTTAGCCAGCGGGTCCGAAACTTCCTACAATGAGCAGTTCTTC. Its translation is CASSLASGSETSYNEQFF.

The table lists this clonotype with many counts. The gene calls are TRBV9 and TRBJ2-3; the match to TRBD2 covers 8 bases. V lost 2 bases and J lost 6; bases outside the gene matches: 8. Germline loops: CDR1 SGDLS, CDR2 YYNGEE. The CDR3 consists of 15 residues. CDR3 bases: TGTGCCAGCAGCGTCCGGTCTAGCGGGCGCGATACGCAGTATTTT. Translated, it gives CASSVRSSGRDTQYF.

This clonotype was observed many times. The chain links TRBV20-1 to TRBJ1-1; maybe TRBD1 (6 bases). The CDR3 totals 14 residues. Per germline, CDR1 DFQATT and CDR2 SNEGSKA (reference sequence). The V end was cut by 1 base, the J end by 8 bases, with 17 bases between. The CDR3 coding sequence is TGCAGTGCTAGAGGAGGATTGAGGACAGTGGAAGCTTTCTTT. As protein: CSARGGLRTVEAFF.

This clonotype was detected many times. This chain connects TRBV20-1 to TRBJ2-2, with 9 bases fitting TRBD2. The ends lost 4 bases at V and 5 bases at J; junction bases unmatched: 11. Germline-derived CDR1 and CDR2 are DFQATT and SNEGSKA (reference sequence). The CDR3 contains 16 residues. The DNA for the CDR3 is TGCAGTGCTACCCTTGGGACTAGCCCCCGAACCGGGGAGCTGTTTTTT. This sequence encodes CSATLGTSPRTGELFF.

This clonotype was observed at least ten times. The J gene is TRBJ2-2, the V gene TRBV24-1; 10 bases fit TRBD2. With V trimmed by 7 bases and J by 1 base, 17 bases remained unmatched. The CDR3 has 20 residues. Germline-derived CDR1 and CDR2 are KGHDR and SFDVKD. The CDR3 region has the DNA TGTGCCACCAGCGCAGTCAGAGGGGAGCGGGAGGGCCGGAACACCGGGGAGCTGTTTTTT. It codes for CATSAVRGEREGRNTGELFF.

This clonotype was counted ten times or more. The J gene is TRBJ2-3, the V gene TRBV5-4, with 7 bases matching TRBD2. CDR1 and CDR2 (germline): SGHNT, YYREEE (reference sequence). There are 16 residues in the CDR3. V lost 6 bases to trimming and J lost 3 bases; unmatched junction nucleotides: 13. DNA for the CDR3: TGTGCCAGCATCCCGCGGACCAGCGGGAAAACAGATACGCAGTATTTT. Its protein is CASIPRTSGKTDTQYF.

This clonotype was found many times. The chain uses TRBV29-1 and TRBJ1-4, with 9 bases lining up with TRBD1. This CDR3 comprises 14 residues. V lost 6 bases, J lost 4 bases, and 6 bases stayed unmatched. Germline V CDR1 and CDR2: SQVTM, ANQGSEA. CDR3 sequence: CSVLPDRGNEKLFF. CDR3 DNA: TGCAGCGTCCTCCCGGACAGGGGTAATGAAAAACTGTTTTTT.

This clonotype occurred many times. The genes are TRBV2 and TRBJ1-2, with D maybe TRBD1 (5 bases). The CDR3 is 12 residues long. The V gene's germline CDR1 is SNHLY and CDR2 FYNNEI. The V gene lost 5 bases and the J gene lost 2 bases, with 6 bases spanning the gap. The CDR3 nucleotides are TGTGCCAGCAGTCAGGGAAACTATGGCTACACCTTC. Protein sequence: CASSQGNYGYTF.

Many counts were recorded for this clonotype. The rearrangement links TRBV15 to TRBJ2-7; D remains ambiguous. Trimming stripped 2 bases from V and 5 bases from J, with 13 bases between. There are 14 residues in the CDR3. Germline assignment: CDR1 LNHNV and CDR2 YYDKDF (reference sequence). The CDR3 loop is CATSRLNLVHEQYF. CDR3 nucleotide sequence: TGTGCCACCAGCAGACTAAATTTGGTCCACGAGCAGTACTTC. Using reference TRBV15 and TRBJ2-7 for the parts outside the CDR3, the full variable domain is DAMVIQNPRYQVTQFGKPVTLSCSQTLNHNVMYWYQQKSSQAPKLLFHYYDKDFNNEADTPDNFQSRRPNTSFCFLDIRSPGLGDTAMYLCATSRLNLVHEQYFGPGTRLTVT.

CDR3 DNA: TGTGCCAGCAGCGGCCGGGATTATGGGGCCGGGGAGCTGTTTTTT. Protein sequence: CASSGRDYGAGELFF. The V call is TRBV4-2, the J call TRBJ2-2; weak D call: TRBD2 (5 bases). CDR3 length equals 15 residues. CDR1 is LGHNA, CDR2 YNFKEQ, per germline. V was clipped by 5 bases and J by 6 bases, with 16 bases between them.

The table lists this clonotype with a few counts. The chain links TRBV5-1 to TRBJ2-2, with D tentatively TRBD1 or TRBD2 (5 bases each). V lost 3 bases, J lost 4 bases, and 13 bases lay in between. The CDR3 covers 15 residues. Germline V gives CDR1 SGHRS, CDR2 YFSETQ. This CDR3 reads CASSSPGPSTGELFF. The CDR3 DNA reads as TGCGCCAGCAGCTCACCGGGACCCTCCACCGGGGAGCTGTTTTTT.

Ten or more counts support this clonotype. The chain recombines TRBV5-1 with TRBJ2-1; 7 bases agree with TRBD2. The V gene's germline CDR1 is SGHRS and CDR2 YFSETQ. The trim removed 0 bases at V and 1 base at J, leaving 1 base unmatched. This CDR3 has 15 residues. The CDR3 is CASSLDGGSYNEQFF. The CDR3 region has the DNA TGCGCCAGCAGCTTGGACGGGGGGTCCTACAATGAGCAGTTCTTC.

Only a few counts were recorded for this clonotype. This chain joins TRBV6-5 and TRBJ2-6; D remains ambiguous. CDR1 is MNHEY, CDR2 SVGAGI, per germline. The V end lost 5 bases, the J end lost 0 bases, and 11 bases lay between the germline ends. The CDR3 has 16 residues. In DNA form, the CDR3 reads TGTGCCAGCAGTGGCAGGATCAGCTCTGGGGCCAACGTCCTGACTTTC. Translated: CASSGRISSGANVLTF.

The table lists this clonotype with many counts. The chain links TRBV12-3 or TRBV12-4 to TRBJ1-2; 9 bases fit TRBD1. V lost 3 bases and J lost 5; bases outside the gene matches: 19. This CDR3 spans 19 amino acids. The DNA of the CDR3 is TGTGCCAGCAGTTTCGGGTACGGGAACCGGGACAGGGACGTGTATGGCTACACCTTC. Translated, it gives CASSFGYGNRDRDVYGYTF.

This clonotype occurred many times. The V call is TRBV11-2, the J call TRBJ1-1, with 7 bases matching TRBD1. Per the germline V gene, CDR1 is SGHAT and CDR2 is FQNNGV. The CDR3 totals 13 residues. J gave up 5 bases and V 4 bases, and 4 bases lay outside the gene matches. CDR3 residues: CASSSTGYTEAFF. The CDR3 DNA follows: TGTGCCAGCAGCTCGACAGGGTATACTGAAGCTTTCTTT.

This clonotype showed up many times. This chain joins TRBV5-6 and TRBJ2-5, with 9 bases matching TRBD1. Per the germline V gene, CDR1 is SGHDT and CDR2 is YYEEEE. V shed 5 bases and J 5 bases; nucleotides not matched to a gene: 13. The CDR3 extends over 16 amino acids. The CDR3 sequence: CASSSKLTGGIETQYF. Here the CDR3 DNA reads TGTGCCAGCAGTTCAAAACTGACAGGGGGTATCGAGACCCAGTACTTC.

This clonotype came up many times. This sequence joins TRBV9 and TRBJ2-3, with D hard to call. This CDR3 contains 13 residues. Germline assignment: CDR1 SGDLS and CDR2 YYNGEE. V was clipped by 0 bases and J by 6 bases, with 8 bases between them. The CDR3: CASSVGTWDTQYF. In DNA form, the CDR3 reads TGTGCCAGCAGCGTAGGGACGTGGGATACGCAGTATTTT.

About this clonotype itself: This could be a read error, since a much larger clone is one nucleotide away. The CDR3 is CASSLIQGGRTDGYAF. CDR3 nucleotides: TGTGCCAGCAGTTTAATCCAGGGGGGTAGAACGGATGGCTACGCCTTC. The rearrangement joins TRBV28 to TRBJ1-2, with 7 bases aligning to TRBD1. The germline V gene has CDR1 MDHEN and CDR2 SYDVKM. The length of the CDR3 is 16 residues.